This T cell receptor (beta chain) is drawn from a study of radiotherapy plus CTLA-4 blockade in lung cancer. Study-level points and caveats: Among reported predictors of response, early blood T cell clone dynamics with interferon-beta performed best. An expansion of tumor-derived TCR clones occurred in blood after radiotherapy plus ipilimumab.

TCRdb's copy holds only in-frame clones and misses some; the assay was immunoSEQ multiplex PCR. The table shows 85,000 to 120,000 clones, with more than 70% occurring only once. Germline assignment: CDR1 SGHNT and CDR2 YYREEE (reference sequence). CDR3 length: 13 amino acids. V dropped 0 bases and J dropped 9 bases, with 11 bases sitting between them. In regard to this clone: Its antigen is not identified.

The study treated chemo-refractory metastatic non-small-cell lung cancer patients with focal radiation plus ipilimumab CTLA-4 blockade. This specimen consisted of peripheral blood, obtained from a patient treated with radiotherapy plus ipilimumab. The chain recombines TRBV5-4 with TRBJ2-3, with D possibly TRBD1 on 5 matching bases. The sequence came from a human donor with non-small cell lung cancer that progressed on radiotherapy plus ipilimumab. Some clones in this sample may be carry-over from other donors' samples. The CDR3 reads CASSLVVAGTQYF. The CDR3 coding sequence is TGTGCCAGCAGCTTGGTTGTGGCAGGGACGCAGTATTTT.